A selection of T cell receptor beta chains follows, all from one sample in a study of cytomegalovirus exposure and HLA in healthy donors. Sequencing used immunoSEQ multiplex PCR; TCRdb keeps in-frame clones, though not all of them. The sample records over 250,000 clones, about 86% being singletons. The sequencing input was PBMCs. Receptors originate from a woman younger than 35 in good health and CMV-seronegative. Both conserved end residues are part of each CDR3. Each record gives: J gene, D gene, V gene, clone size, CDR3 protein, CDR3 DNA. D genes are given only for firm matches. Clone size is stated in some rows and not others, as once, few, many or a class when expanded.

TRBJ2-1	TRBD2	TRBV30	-	CAWSLAGGPWHEQFF	TGTGCCTGGAGTTTAGCGGGAGGGCCCTGGCATGAGCAGTTCTTC
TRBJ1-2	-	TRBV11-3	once	CASSHQYYGYTF	TGTGCCAGCAGCCATCAGTACTATGGCTACACCTTC
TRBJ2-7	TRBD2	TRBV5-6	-	CASSLYGGTKREQYF	TGTGCCAGCAGCTTGTATGGCGGGACTAAACGCGAGCAGTACTTC
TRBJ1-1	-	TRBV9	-	CASSLKGKTNTEAFF	TGTGCCAGCAGTCTCAAGGGGAAGACGAACACTGAAGCTTTCTTT
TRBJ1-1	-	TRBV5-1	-	CASSLVAGMNTEAFF	TGCGCCAGCAGCTTGGTGGCAGGCATGAACACTGAAGCTTTCTTT
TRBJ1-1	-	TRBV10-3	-	CAISEGRGMNTEAFF	TGTGCCATCAGTGAAGGGAGGGGAATGAACACTGAAGCTTTCTTT
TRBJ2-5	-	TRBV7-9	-	CASSQEETQYF	TGTGCCAGCAGCCAGGAAGAGACCCAGTACTTC
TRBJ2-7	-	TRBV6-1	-	CASSEIGQARYEQYF	TGTGCCAGCAGTGAAATTGGCCAGGCCAGGTACGAGCAGTACTTC
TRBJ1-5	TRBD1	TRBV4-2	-	CASSQGIGQGNQPQHF	TGTGCCAGCAGCCAAGGTATTGGACAGGGGAATCAGCCCCAGCATTTT
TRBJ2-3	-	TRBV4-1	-	CASSQAGLEADTQYF	TGCGCCAGCAGCCAAGCTGGGCTGGAGGCAGATACGCAGTATTTT
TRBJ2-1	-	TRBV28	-	CASTFLRVPFF	TGTGCCAGCACCTTCCTAAGAGTCCCGTTCTTC
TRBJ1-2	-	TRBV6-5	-	CASSYRTGVDGYTF	TGTGCCAGCAGTTACCGGACGGGGGTGGATGGCTACACCTTC
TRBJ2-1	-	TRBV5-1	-	CASSSDIQGRLGTNEQFF	TGCGCCAGCAGCTCGGACATACAGGGCCGGTTGGGGACCAATGAGCAGTTCTTC
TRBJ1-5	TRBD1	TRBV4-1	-	CASSQAARGLNQPQHF	TGCGCCAGCAGCCAAGCCGCTAGGGGGCTCAATCAGCCCCAGCATTTT
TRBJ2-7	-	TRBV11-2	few	CASSLGSGPYEQYF	TGTGCCAGCAGCTTAGGAAGCGGCCCCTACGAGCAGTACTTC